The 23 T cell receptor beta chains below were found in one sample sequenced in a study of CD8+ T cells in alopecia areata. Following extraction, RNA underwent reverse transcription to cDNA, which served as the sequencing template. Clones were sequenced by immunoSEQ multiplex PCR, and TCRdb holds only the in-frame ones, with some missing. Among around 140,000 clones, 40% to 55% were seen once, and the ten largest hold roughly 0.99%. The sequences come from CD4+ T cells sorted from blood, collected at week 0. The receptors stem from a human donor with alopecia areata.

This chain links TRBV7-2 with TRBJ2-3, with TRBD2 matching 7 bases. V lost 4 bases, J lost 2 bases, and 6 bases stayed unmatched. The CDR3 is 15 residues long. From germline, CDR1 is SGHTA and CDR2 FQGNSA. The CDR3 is CASSSPAGTTDTQYF. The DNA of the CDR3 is TGTGCCAGCAGCTCCCCAGCGGGAACCACAGATACGCAGTATTTT.

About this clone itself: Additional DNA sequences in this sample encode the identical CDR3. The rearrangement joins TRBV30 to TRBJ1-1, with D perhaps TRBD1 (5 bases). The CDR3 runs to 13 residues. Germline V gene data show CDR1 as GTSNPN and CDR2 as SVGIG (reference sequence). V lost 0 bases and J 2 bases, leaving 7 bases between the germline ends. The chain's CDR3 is CAWSVRTNTEAFF. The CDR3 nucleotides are TGTGCCTGGAGTGTACGGACAAACACTGAAGCTTTCTTT. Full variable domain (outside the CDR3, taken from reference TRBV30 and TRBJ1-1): SQTIHQWPATLVQPVGSPLSLECTVEGTSNPNLYWYRQAAGRGLQLLFYSVGIGQISSEVPQNLSASRPQDRQFILSSKKLLLSDSGFYLCAWSVRTNTEAFFGQGTRLTVV.

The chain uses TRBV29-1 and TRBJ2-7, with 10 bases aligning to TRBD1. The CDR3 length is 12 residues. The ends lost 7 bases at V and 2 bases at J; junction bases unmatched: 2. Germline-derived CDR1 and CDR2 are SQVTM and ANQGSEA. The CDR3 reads CSGGQGAYEQYF. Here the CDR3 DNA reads TGCAGCGGAGGACAGGGGGCCTACGAGCAGTACTTC.

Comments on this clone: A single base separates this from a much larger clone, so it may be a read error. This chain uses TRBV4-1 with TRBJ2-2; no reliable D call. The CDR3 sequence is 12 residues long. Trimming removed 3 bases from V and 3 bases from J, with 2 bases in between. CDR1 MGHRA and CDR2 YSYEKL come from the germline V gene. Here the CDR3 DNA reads TGCGCCAGCAGCCACCACACCGGGGAGCTGTTTTTT. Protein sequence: CASSHHTGELFF.

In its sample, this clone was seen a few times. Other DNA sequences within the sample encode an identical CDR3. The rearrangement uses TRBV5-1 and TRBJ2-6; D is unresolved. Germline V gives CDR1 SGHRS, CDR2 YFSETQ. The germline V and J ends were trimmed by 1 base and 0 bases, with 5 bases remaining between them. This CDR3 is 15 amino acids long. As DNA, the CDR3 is TGCGCCAGCAGCTTGCCGAGCTCTGGGGCCAACGTCCTGACTTTC. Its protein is CASSLPSSGANVLTF.

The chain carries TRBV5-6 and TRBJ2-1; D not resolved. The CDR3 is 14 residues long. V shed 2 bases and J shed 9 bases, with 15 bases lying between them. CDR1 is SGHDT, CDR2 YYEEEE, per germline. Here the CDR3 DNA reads TGTGCCAGCAGCTTCCCCCGCCAGAGTATTGAGCAGTTCTTC. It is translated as CASSFPRQSIEQFF.

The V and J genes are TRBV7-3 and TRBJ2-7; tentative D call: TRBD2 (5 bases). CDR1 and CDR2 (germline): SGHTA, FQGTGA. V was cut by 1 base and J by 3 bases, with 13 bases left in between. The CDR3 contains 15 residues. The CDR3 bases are TGTGCCAGCAGCTTAATAAGGGAGAGTGGCTACGAGCAGTACTTC. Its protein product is CASSLIRESGYEQYF.

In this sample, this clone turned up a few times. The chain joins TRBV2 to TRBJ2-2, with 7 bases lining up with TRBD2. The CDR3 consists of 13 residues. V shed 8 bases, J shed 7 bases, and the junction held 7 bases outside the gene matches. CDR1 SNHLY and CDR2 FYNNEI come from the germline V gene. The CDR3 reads CASGLAAGGELFF. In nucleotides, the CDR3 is TGTGCCAGCGGGCTAGCGGCGGGCGGGGAGCTGTTTTTT.

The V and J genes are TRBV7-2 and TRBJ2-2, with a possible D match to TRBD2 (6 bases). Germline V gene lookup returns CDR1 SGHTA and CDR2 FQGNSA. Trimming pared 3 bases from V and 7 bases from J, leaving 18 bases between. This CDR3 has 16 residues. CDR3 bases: TGTGCCAGCAGCTTCCGAGGGACTCCCCCCGGCGGGGAGCTGTTTTTT. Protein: CASSFRGTPPGGELFF. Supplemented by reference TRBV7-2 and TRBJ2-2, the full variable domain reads GAGVSQSPSNKVTEKGKDVELRCDPISGHTALYWYRQSLGQGLEFLIYFQGNSAPDKSGLPSDRFSAERTGGSVSTLTIQRTQQEDSAVYLCASSFRGTPPGGELFFGEGSRLTVL.

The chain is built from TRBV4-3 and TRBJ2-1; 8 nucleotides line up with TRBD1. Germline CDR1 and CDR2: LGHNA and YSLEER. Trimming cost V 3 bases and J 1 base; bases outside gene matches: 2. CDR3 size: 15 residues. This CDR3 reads CASSHTGGSYNEQFF. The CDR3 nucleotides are TGCGCCAGCAGCCATACAGGGGGGTCCTACAATGAGCAGTTCTTC.

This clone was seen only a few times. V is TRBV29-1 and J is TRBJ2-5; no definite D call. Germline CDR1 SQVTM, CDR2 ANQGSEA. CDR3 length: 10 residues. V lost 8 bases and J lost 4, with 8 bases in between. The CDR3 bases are TGCAGCCACCGAGGAGAGACCCAGTACTTC. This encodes CSHRGETQYF.

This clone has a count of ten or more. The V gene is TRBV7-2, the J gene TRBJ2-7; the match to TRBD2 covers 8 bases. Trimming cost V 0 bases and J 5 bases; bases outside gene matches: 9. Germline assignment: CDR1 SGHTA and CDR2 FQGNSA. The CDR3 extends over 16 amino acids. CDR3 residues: CASSLAQGGRINEQYF. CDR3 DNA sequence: TGTGCCAGCAGCTTAGCGCAGGGCGGGAGGATAAACGAGCAGTACTTC.

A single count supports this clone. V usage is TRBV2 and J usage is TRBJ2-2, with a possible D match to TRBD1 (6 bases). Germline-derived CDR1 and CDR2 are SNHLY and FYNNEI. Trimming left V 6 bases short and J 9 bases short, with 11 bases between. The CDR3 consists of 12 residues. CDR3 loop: CASSPQGWELFF. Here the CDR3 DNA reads TGTGCCAGCAGCCCACAGGGTTGGGAGCTGTTTTTT.

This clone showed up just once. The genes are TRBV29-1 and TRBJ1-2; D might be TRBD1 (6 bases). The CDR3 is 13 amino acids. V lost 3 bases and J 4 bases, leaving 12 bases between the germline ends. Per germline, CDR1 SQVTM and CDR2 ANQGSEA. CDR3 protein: CSVDSGRGYGYTF. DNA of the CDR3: TGCAGCGTTGATTCTGGCAGGGGCTATGGCTACACCTTC.

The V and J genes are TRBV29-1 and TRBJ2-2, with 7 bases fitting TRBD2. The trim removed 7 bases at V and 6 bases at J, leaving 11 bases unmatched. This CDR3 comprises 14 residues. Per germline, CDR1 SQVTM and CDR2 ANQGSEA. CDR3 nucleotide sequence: TGCAGCGCCCGAGTCGGCGCGGGAGCCGGGGAGCTGTTTTTT. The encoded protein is CSARVGAGAGELFF.

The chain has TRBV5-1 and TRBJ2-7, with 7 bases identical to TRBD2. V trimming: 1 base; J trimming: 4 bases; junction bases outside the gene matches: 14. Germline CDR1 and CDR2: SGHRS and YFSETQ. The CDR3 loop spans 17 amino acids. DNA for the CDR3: TGCGCCAGCAGCTTGAAAGGGGCCGGACTTAGCGGGTACGAGCAGTACTTC. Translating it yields CASSLKGAGLSGYEQYF.

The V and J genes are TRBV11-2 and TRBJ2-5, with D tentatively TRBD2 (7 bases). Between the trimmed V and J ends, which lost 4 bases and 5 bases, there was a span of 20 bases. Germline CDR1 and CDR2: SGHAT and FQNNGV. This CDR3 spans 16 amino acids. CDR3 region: CASSSTRLRGGETQYF. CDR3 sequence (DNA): TGTGCCAGCAGCTCAACTCGCCTCAGGGGAGGGGAGACCCAGTACTTC.

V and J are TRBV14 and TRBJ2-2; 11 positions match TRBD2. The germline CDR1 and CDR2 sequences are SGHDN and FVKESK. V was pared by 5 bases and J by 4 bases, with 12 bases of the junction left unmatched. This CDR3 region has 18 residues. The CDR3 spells CASSIGLAGGGITGELFF. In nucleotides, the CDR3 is TGTGCCAGCAGCATCGGCCTAGCGGGAGGAGGGATCACCGGGGAGCTGTTTTTT.

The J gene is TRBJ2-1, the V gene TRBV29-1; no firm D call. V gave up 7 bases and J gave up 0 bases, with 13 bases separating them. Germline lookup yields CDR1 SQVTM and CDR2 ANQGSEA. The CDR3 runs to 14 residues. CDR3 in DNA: TGCAGCGCCGACGACGGAAACTCCTACAATGAGCAGTTCTTC. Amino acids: CSADDGNSYNEQFF.

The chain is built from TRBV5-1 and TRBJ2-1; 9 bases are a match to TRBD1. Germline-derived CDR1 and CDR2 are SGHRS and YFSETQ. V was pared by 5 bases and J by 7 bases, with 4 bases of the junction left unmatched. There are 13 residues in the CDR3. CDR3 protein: CASSRTGENEQFF. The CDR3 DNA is TGCGCCAGCAGTCGGACAGGGGAGAATGAGCAGTTCTTC.

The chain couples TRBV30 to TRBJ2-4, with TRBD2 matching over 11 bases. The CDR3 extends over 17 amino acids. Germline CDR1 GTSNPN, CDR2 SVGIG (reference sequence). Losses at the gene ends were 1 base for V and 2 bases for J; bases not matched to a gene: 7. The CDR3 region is CAWSGLAGGMTKNIQYF. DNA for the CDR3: TGTGCCTGGAGTGGGCTAGCGGGAGGAATGACCAAAAACATTCAGTACTTC.

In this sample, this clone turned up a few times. The CDR3 DNA reads as TGTGCCAGCAGCTTAATAGCGGGGCTGAACACCGGGGAGCTGTTTTTT. Translated, it gives CASSLIAGLNTGELFF. The chain employs TRBV14 and TRBJ2-2, with TRBD2 matching over 8 bases. The V gene end was trimmed by 5 bases and the J gene end by 1 base; junction bases not matched to a gene: 6. In germline, CDR1 is SGHDN, CDR2 FVKESK. CDR3 length: 16 residues.

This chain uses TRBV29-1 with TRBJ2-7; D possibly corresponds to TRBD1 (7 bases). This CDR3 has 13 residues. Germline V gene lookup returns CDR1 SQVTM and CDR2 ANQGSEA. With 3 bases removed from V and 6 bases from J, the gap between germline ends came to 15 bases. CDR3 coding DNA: TGCAGCGTTGAGTCTGGAGGGGGCGCCGAGCAGTACTTC. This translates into CSVESGGGAEQYF.